The T cell receptor (beta chain) described here comes from a study of blood T cells in healthy people across ages. Study-wide findings and caveats: For the donors, CMV status was unknown and possibly confounded expanded clonotype changes. Diversity of TCR beta per million T cells declined in a roughly linear way with age.

A sample-barcoded 5' primer and a J-beta primer mix were used in a second PCR of roughly 6 to 11 cycles. TCRdb passed the 5' RACE reads through MiXCR, listing each CDR3 protein once. This repertoire shows fewer than 800,000 distinct CDR3 sequences, 25% found once; its top ten account for around 9.2%. This clonotype was seen only a few times. Its matching antigen is unknown. The J segment lost 0 bases and the V segment lost 2 bases, leaving 3 bases of the junction unmatched. CDR1 MNHNY and CDR2 SVGAGI come from the germline V gene (reference sequence). CDR3 length equals 18 residues. These data were likewise used in another study, on T cells of mothers and their children. That study reports: In cDNA synthesis, all of the extracted RNA was used at around 1.5 ug per 15 ul.

The TCR originated in a boy aged 5-17 years in good health. Sequencing input: blood. This chain connects TRBV6-6 to TRBJ2-6; TRBD2 matches 11 bases. CDR3 loop: CASSYLAGGSSGANVLTF. CDR3 coding DNA: TGTGCCAGCAGTTACCTAGCGGGAGGCTCCTCTGGGGCCAACGTCCTGACTTTC.